The clone carrying this TCR beta chain occurred once. The antigen is unknown. TCRdb's copy holds only in-frame clones and misses some; the assay was immunoSEQ multiplex PCR. The table includes over 2,000,000 clones, 93% detected once. Terminally differentiated effector memory CD45RA+ cells were excluded by CCR7 positive selection of CD45RO-negative cells. The donor cohort consisted entirely of Caucasian adults residing in Nashville, Tennessee. The data are from a study of shared clonotypes between healthy human individuals. Findings and caveats of the study: Sequencing depth was expected to influence donor clonotype sharing.

Trimming took 3 bases from V and 6 from J; bases not matched to a gene: 9. The V gene's germline CDR1 is GTSNPN and CDR2 SVGIG (reference sequence). The length of the CDR3 is 15 residues. This chain links TRBV30 with TRBJ1-5, with 9 nucleotides matching TRBD1. Sequencing was done on a sample of naive CD8+ T cells from PBMCs. This sequence was found in a man aged 18 to 35 in good health. Some clones in this sample may be carry-over from other donors' samples. The CDR3 here is CAWSTGTGLGQPQHF. The CDR3 DNA reads as TGTGCCTGGAGCACCGGGACAGGGTTGGGTCAGCCCCAGCATTTT.